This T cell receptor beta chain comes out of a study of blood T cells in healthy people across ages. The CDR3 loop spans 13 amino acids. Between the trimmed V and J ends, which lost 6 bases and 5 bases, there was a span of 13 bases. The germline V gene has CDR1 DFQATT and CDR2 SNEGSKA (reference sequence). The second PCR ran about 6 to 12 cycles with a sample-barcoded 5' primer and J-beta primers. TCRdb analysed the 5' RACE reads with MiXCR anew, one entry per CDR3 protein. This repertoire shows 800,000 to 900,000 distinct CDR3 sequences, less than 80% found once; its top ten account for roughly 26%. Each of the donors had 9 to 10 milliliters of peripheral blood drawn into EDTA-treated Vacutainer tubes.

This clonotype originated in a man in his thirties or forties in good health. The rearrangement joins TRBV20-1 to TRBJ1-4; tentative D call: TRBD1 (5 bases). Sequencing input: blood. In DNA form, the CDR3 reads TGCAGTGCCCTAGACAGCTGGAATGAAAAACTGTTTTTT. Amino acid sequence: CSALDSWNEKLFF.